This TCR beta chain came from a study of T cells in Graves' hyperthyroidism and ophthalmopathy. Germline V gene sequence: CDR1 LGHNT, CDR2 FRNRAP. The CDR3 is 15 amino acids. The V and J ends lost 1 base and 4 bases, in that order; junction bases with no gene match: 4. A note on this clonotype: A much larger clone is a single base away; this may be a read error.

TCR beta CDR3 region amplification was performed from RNA transcripts. The HTBI primer set drove a first-round RT-PCR of the TCR CDR3. TCRdb itself ran the multiplex PCR reads through MiXCR, one entry per CDR3 protein. The repertoire consists of about 540,000 distinct CDR3 sequences, with around 45% occurring once and the leading ten covering roughly 8.2%. The authors deemed Graves' hyperthyroidism stable absent ophthalmopathy progression within 18 months. This TCR was recovered from a woman aged 18-30 years with Graves' hyperthyroidism. The chain recombines TRBV12-5 with TRBJ1-1, with TRBD1 matching over 9 bases. The sample taken for sequencing was peripheral blood or thyroid tissue (not recorded which). Here the CDR3 reads CASGLGTGVATEAFF. In DNA, the CDR3 is TGTGCTAGTGGTTTGGGGACAGGGGTGGCCACTGAAGCTTTCTTT.